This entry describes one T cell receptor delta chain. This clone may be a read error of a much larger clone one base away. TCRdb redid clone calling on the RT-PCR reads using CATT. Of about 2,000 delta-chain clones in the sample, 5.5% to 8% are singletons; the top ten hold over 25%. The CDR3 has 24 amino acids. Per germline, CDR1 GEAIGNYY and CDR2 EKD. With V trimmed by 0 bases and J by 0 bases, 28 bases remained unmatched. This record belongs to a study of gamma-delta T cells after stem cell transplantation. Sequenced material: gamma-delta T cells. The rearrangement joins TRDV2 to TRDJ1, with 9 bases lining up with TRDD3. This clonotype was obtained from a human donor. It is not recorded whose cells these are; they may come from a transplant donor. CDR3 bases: TGTGCCTGTGACACCGTACGTTCCTTCGGTGGATTACTGGGGGACATCCACAACACCGATAAACTCATCTTT. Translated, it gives CACDTVRSFGGLLGDIHNTDKLIF.